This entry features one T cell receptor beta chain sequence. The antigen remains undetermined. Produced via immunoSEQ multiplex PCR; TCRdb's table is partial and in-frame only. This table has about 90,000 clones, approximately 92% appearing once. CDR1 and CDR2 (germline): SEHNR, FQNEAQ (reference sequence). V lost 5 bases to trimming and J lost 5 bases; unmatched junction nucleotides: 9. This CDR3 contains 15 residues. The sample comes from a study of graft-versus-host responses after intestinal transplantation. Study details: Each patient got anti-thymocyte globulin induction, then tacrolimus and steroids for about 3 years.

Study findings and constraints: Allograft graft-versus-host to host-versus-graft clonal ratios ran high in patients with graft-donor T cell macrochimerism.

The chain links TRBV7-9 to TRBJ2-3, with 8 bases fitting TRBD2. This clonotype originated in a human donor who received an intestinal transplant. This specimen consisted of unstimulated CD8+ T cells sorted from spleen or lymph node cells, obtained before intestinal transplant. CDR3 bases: TGTGCCAGCAGCCCGAGCGGGGGCTCAGGAGATACGCAGTATTTT. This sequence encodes CASSPSGGSGDTQYF.